This T cell receptor (beta chain) originates from a study of human T cells and chemical hapten exposure. Points from the study as a whole: It should be noted that donors had alopecia, so their immune response may differ from healthy people's.

A single record per CDR3 protein comes from TCRdb applying MiXCR to the RACE reads. The sample carries 80,000 to 100,000 distinct CDR3 sequences, roughly a quarter recorded once. The time point here: patch test 3, about 24 weeks after DPC sensitization. Regarding treatment: therapeutic diphenylcyclopropenone sensitization with weekly scalp DPC. The drawing of blood occurred before each patch test was applied. As to this clonotype: No antigen is known for it.

The V and J ends lost 0 bases and 4 bases respectively, with 14 bases between them. The CDR3 contains 16 residues. This clonotype was obtained from a man aged 40-49 years with alopecia areata. Some clones in this sample may be carry-over from other donors' samples. The V and J genes are TRBV12-3 or TRBV12-4 and TRBJ2-3; D not resolved. The specimen was whole blood, collected in connection with sensitization to the hapten diphenylcyclopropenone (DPC). The DNA of the CDR3 is TGTGCCAGCAGTTTAGCTTTGGCCCGACGTCCAGATACGCAGTATTTT. Protein: CASSLALARRPDTQYF.